The next 26 T cell receptor beta chains were all read from a single sample in a study of blood T cell repertoires in COVID-19 (dated by TCRdb to the early 2020s). The library was built by means of the immunoSEQ multiplex PCR assay. Not all clones reach the TCRdb copy of this immuneACCESS table, which keeps in-frame sequences only. Checked studies attribute under half of the gap to unresolved V genes and leave the rest unexplained. This sample holds about 230,000 clones; 70% to 90% were observed only once. 2.6% of the sample comes from the top ten. Material for sequencing was peripheral blood. All receptors derive from a woman aged 70-85 years with active or convalescent COVID-19.

This clone came up once. V is TRBV4-3 and J is TRBJ1-2; 8 bases fit TRBD1. The CDR3 is 17 amino acids. Germline lookup yields CDR1 LGHNA and CDR2 YSLEER. V lost 0 bases and J lost 2; bases outside the gene matches: 8. CDR3 coding DNA: TGCGCCAGCAGCCAAGATTCCGGGACAGGAATGAACTATGGCTACACCTTC. Translation: CASSQDSGTGMNYGYTF.

The V gene is TRBV27, the J gene TRBJ1-2, with D possibly matching TRBD1 (5 bases). Germline CDR1 MNHEY, CDR2 SMNVEV (reference sequence). The CDR3 extends over 12 amino acids. V shed 6 bases and J shed 5 bases, with 10 bases lying between them. CDR3 DNA: TGTGCCAGCAGGGCAAGGGGTTATGGCTACACCTTC. This codes for CASRARGYGYTF.

The chain employs TRBV5-6 and TRBJ2-5; D is possibly TRBD1 (5 bases). Germline CDR1 is SGHDT and CDR2 is YYEEEE. This CDR3 comprises 13 residues. With 0 bases removed from V and 2 bases from J, the gap between germline ends came to 5 bases. CDR3 amino acids: CASSLGQQETQYF. DNA for the CDR3: TGTGCCAGCAGCTTGGGACAGCAAGAGACCCAGTACTTC.

This chain joins TRBV5-4 and TRBJ1-4; D gene ambiguous. Germline CDR1 SGHNT, CDR2 YYREEE (reference sequence). Trimming left V 2 bases short and J 11 bases short, with 10 bases between. This CDR3 is built from 12 residues. DNA for the CDR3: TGTGCCAGCAGCTTAAATGATCGGAAACTGTTTTTT. It translates to CASSLNDRKLFF.

The V call is TRBV30, the J call TRBJ1-2, with D tentatively TRBD1 (5 bases). V was shortened by 3 bases and J by 2 bases, with 13 bases between the two germline ends. The CDR3 has 14 residues. Germline CDR1 is GTSNPN and CDR2 is SVGIG (reference sequence). The CDR3 protein is CAWRVKDNNYGYTF. CDR3 DNA sequence: TGTGCCTGGAGGGTAAAGGACAACAACTATGGCTACACCTTC.

This clone was found once. V and J are TRBV9 and TRBJ2-2; D not resolved. Between the trimmed V and J ends, which lost 0 bases and 7 bases, there was a span of 10 bases. Germline loops: CDR1 SGDLS, CDR2 YYNGEE. This CDR3 comprises 14 residues. The CDR3 DNA reads TGTGCCAGCAGCGTAGCCCCCCACGGCGGGGAGCTGTTTTTT. This codes for CASSVAPHGGELFF. Full variable domain (rest looked up from reference TRBV9 and TRBJ2-2): DSGVTQTPKHLITATGQRVTLRCSPRSGDLSVYWYQQSLDQGLQFLIQYYNGEERAKGNILERFSAQQFPDLHSELNLSSLELGDSALYFCASSVAPHGGELFFGEGSRLTVL.

This clone was picked up a small number of times. V gene TRBV3-1 (or the pseudogene TRBV3-2) combines with J gene TRBJ1-3; 7 bases line up with TRBD1. CDR3 length: 15 residues. V shed 3 bases and J 3 bases; nucleotides not matched to a gene: 5. The germline V gene encodes CDR1 LGHDT and CDR2 YNNKEL (reference sequence). CDR3 in amino acids: CASSHRQGNGNTIYF. The CDR3 DNA reads as TGTGCCAGCAGCCACCGACAGGGAAATGGAAACACCATATATTTT.

This chain uses TRBV21-1 with TRBJ2-1; the table's D call, TRBD2, was not checked against the DNA. TRBV21-1 is annotated as a pseudogene. CDR3 length: 15 amino acids. CDR3 region: CASPPRGGAPNEQFF. CDR3 nucleotide sequence: TGTGCCAGCCCCCCCCGGGGAGGGGCCCCCAATGAGCAGTTCTTC.

The genes are TRBV7-9 and TRBJ2-5; 8 nucleotides agree with TRBD2. CDR1 and CDR2 (germline): SEHNR, FQNEAQ (reference sequence). With 6 bases clipped from V and 5 bases from J, the junction kept 8 bases outside the gene matches. The CDR3 spans 14 residues. CDR3 coding DNA: TGTGCCAGCAGTTTGGGACTAGTATTGGAGACCCAGTACTTC. As protein: CASSLGLVLETQYF.

V usage is TRBV15 and J usage is TRBJ2-3; TRBD2 is a possible D gene (6 bases). This CDR3 has 18 amino acids. Trimming pared 3 bases from V and 0 bases from J, leaving 19 bases between. CDR1 is LNHNV and CDR2 is YYDKDF in the germline V gene (reference sequence). CDR3 coding DNA: TGTGCCACCAGCAGCGGGTGGTGGGCTAGCGTAAGCACAGATACGCAGTATTTT. It specifies CATSSGWWASVSTDTQYF.

This chain joins TRBV6-5 and TRBJ1-1; D is unresolved. This CDR3 region has 11 residues. The germline gives CDR1 MNHEY, CDR2 SVGAGI. With 6 bases removed from V and 6 bases from J, the gap between germline ends came to 8 bases. The chain's CDR3 is CASRKQAEAFF. The CDR3 coding sequence is TGTGCCAGCAGAAAACAAGCTGAAGCTTTCTTT.

CDR3 sequence (DNA): TGCGCCAGCAGCCAAGTACCGGGACTAGTTGGCACCGGGGAGCTGTTTTTT. As protein: CASSQVPGLVGTGELFF. J is TRBJ2-2 and V is TRBV4-1; 8 bases map to TRBD2. The CDR3 extends over 17 amino acids. Germline V lookup: CDR1 MGHRA, CDR2 YSYEKL. V dropped 1 base and J dropped 4; count of bases not matched to a gene: 8.

The chain carries TRBV7-9 and TRBJ1-1; no reliable D call. Trimming removed 1 base at V and 2 bases at J, with 8 bases between. There are 14 residues in the CDR3. Germline V lookup: CDR1 SEHNR, CDR2 FQNEAQ (reference sequence). The CDR3 here is CASSLVRGNTEAFF. The CDR3 nucleotides are TGTGCCAGCAGCTTAGTACGGGGAAACACTGAAGCTTTCTTT.

This clone has just a few counts. V is TRBV7-2 and J is TRBJ1-2, with D maybe TRBD1 (6 bases). The CDR3 length is 14 residues. V was pared by 5 bases and J by 4 bases, with 14 bases between. Germline V gives CDR1 SGHTA, CDR2 FQGNSA. The CDR3 here is CASSPEGGRYGYTF. The CDR3 region has the DNA TGTGCCAGCAGCCCCGAGGGGGGGCGCTATGGCTACACCTTC.

The chain carries TRBV11-2 and TRBJ1-1, with 8 bases matching TRBD1. V gave up 9 bases and J gave up 4 bases; unmatched junction bases: 7. The CDR3 loop spans 13 amino acids. Germline V gene lookup returns CDR1 SGHAT and CDR2 FQNNGV. The CDR3 loop is CASYPTGATEAFF. The CDR3 region has the DNA TGTGCCAGTTACCCGACAGGGGCCACTGAAGCTTTCTTT.

The chain uses TRBV30 and TRBJ1-6; D is ambiguous. This CDR3 has 14 amino acids. CDR1 GTSNPN and CDR2 SVGIG come from the germline V gene (reference sequence). V was shortened by 0 bases and J by 6 bases, with 9 bases between the two germline ends. The CDR3 bases are TGTGCCTGGAGTGTTGAGGGTCTTAATTCACCCCTCCACTTT. Translation: CAWSVEGLNSPLHF.

The J gene is TRBJ1-2, the V gene TRBV5-4; the match to TRBD1 covers 7 bases. V was pared by 5 bases and J by 6 bases, with 4 bases of the junction left unmatched. This CDR3 is built from 12 residues. Germline assignment: CDR1 SGHNT and CDR2 YYREEE (reference sequence). The DNA of the CDR3 is TGTGCCAGCAGTGCTCAGGGGGATGGCTACACCTTC. Its translation is CASSAQGDGYTF.

The sample holds one count of this clone. This chain links TRBV27 with TRBJ1-4, with D uncertain. The V end was cut by 2 bases, the J end by 8 bases, with 12 bases between. The CDR3 length is 14 residues. Looked up from germline, CDR1 is MNHEY and CDR2 is SMNVEV (reference sequence). The CDR3 DNA sequence: TGTGCCAGCAGTTTAGGTCAGACGGGGGAAAAACTGTTTTTT. This codes for CASSLGQTGEKLFF.

The chain employs TRBV6-5 and TRBJ1-2, with 8 bases aligning to TRBD1. V lost 6 bases, J lost 4 bases, and 7 bases stayed unmatched. The V gene's germline CDR1 is MNHEY and CDR2 SVGAGI. There are 14 residues in the CDR3. The CDR3 reads CASRRTGSSYGYTF. The DNA for the CDR3 is TGTGCCAGCAGACGGACAGGGTCCTCCTATGGCTACACCTTC.

The rearrangement joins TRBV7-3 to TRBJ2-5, with D hard to call. Trimming pared 2 bases from V and 4 bases from J, leaving 5 bases between. The germline CDR1 and CDR2 sequences are SGHTA and FQGTGA. This CDR3 is built from 12 residues. CDR3 region: CASSLFGETQYF. CDR3 coding DNA: TGTGCCAGCAGCTTATTCGGAGAGACCCAGTACTTC.

This clone was detected only once. The rearrangement uses TRBV4-1 and TRBJ2-1; weak D call: TRBD1 (6 bases). From germline, CDR1 is MGHRA and CDR2 YSYEKL. The CDR3 has 14 amino acids. V was pared by 0 bases and J by 11 bases, with 14 bases between. Here the CDR3 reads CASSQDRGTKKQFF. CDR3 coding DNA: TGCGCCAGCAGCCAAGATAGGGGGACAAAGAAGCAGTTCTTC.

The chain joins TRBV27 to TRBJ1-6; D uncertain. CDR3 size: 14 residues. Deletions cut 6 bases from V and 5 bases from J, with 11 bases between. CDR1 is MNHEY and CDR2 is SMNVEV in the germline V gene (reference sequence). The DNA of the CDR3 is TGTGCCAGCAGGAGAACGGGGAATAATTCACCCCTCCACTTT. This gives the protein CASRRTGNNSPLHF.

This chain uses TRBV10-3 with TRBJ2-7; 10 bases agree with TRBD2. The J segment lost 0 bases and the V segment lost 2 bases, leaving 4 bases of the junction unmatched. CDR1 is ENHRY and CDR2 is SYGVKD in the germline V gene. The CDR3 covers 16 residues. CDR3 sequence: CAISEGASGSSYEQYF. The CDR3 nucleotides read TGTGCCATCAGTGAGGGGGCTAGCGGGAGCTCCTACGAGCAGTACTTC.

The rearrangement uses TRBV6-6 and TRBJ2-3; tentatively, D is TRBD2 (6 bases). Germline V CDR1 and CDR2: MNHNY, SVGAGI (reference sequence). V was shortened by 5 bases and J by 2 bases, with 11 bases between the two germline ends. The CDR3 extends over 14 amino acids. The CDR3 here is CASSPGVFTDTQYF. In DNA, the CDR3 is TGTGCCAGCAGTCCGGGGGTGTTCACAGATACGCAGTATTTT.

This rearrangement joins TRBV25-1 to TRBJ1-2; 7 bases line up with TRBD1. Trimming removed 8 bases from V and 4 bases from J; junction bases left unmatched: 10. Germline CDR1 MGHDK, CDR2 SYGVNS. The CDR3 contains 14 residues. CDR3 DNA sequence: TGTGCCAGCTCAGAGGCCAGGGGGGCCTATGGCTACACCTTC. Amino acids: CASSEARGAYGYTF.

This chain links TRBV5-1 with TRBJ1-6; TRBD1 aligns across 9 bases. CDR1 SGHRS and CDR2 YFSETQ come from the germline V gene. V lost 0 bases and J lost 8; bases outside the gene matches: 6. This CDR3 has 16 amino acids. The CDR3 region has the DNA TGCGCCAGCAGCTTGGGGTACAGGGGGCGCGATTCACCCCTCCACTTT. As protein: CASSLGYRGRDSPLHF.